Shown below are 23 T cell receptor beta chains from a single sample sequenced in a study of T cell responses to AZD1222 COVID-19 vaccine. Method: immunoSEQ multiplex PCR; TCRdb's copy keeps in-frame clones and lacks some. This sample has 100,000 or so clones, with around nine tenths found just once. The source material was peripheral blood, sampled on day 0 of AZD1222 vaccination. The receptors were gathered from an adult in good health.

In regard to this clone: The germline gene is not matched at one end of the junction; a read error may be the cause. This chain links TRBV12-3 or TRBV12-4 with TRBJ2-7; 8 nucleotides align to TRBD1. The CDR3 is made up of 12 amino acids. This chain's CDR3 is CASSLGGTGRAF. DNA for the CDR3: TGTGCCAGCAGTTTAGGGGGGACAGGCCGTGCGTTC.

J is TRBJ1-5 and V is TRBV27; D not certain. The V gene's germline CDR1 is MNHEY and CDR2 SMNVEV (reference sequence). Trimming stripped 3 bases from V and 2 bases from J, with 11 bases between. This CDR3 contains 15 residues. The chain's CDR3 is CASSFSQAGNQPQHF. CDR3 coding DNA: TGTGCCAGCAGTTTCAGTCAGGCCGGCAATCAGCCCCAGCATTTT.

The rearrangement joins TRBV29-1 to TRBJ1-2, with 8 bases fitting TRBD1. The J segment lost 3 bases and the V segment lost 7 bases, leaving 7 bases of the junction unmatched. From germline, CDR1 is SQVTM and CDR2 ANQGSEA. This CDR3 region has 13 residues. CDR3 loop: CSAGEQGDYGYTF. The DNA of the CDR3 is TGCAGCGCAGGAGAACAGGGGGACTATGGCTACACCTTC. Looking up the rest from reference TRBV29-1 and TRBJ1-2 gives the full variable domain: SAVISQKPSRDICQRGTSLTIQCQVDSQVTMMFWYRQQPGQSLTLIATANQGSEATYESGFVIDKFPISRPNLTFSTLTVSNMSPEDSSIYLCSAGEQGDYGYTFGSGTRLTVV.

V gene TRBV7-6 combines with J gene TRBJ2-3, with 9 nucleotides matching TRBD2. Germline-derived CDR1 and CDR2 are SGHVS and FNYEAQ. The CDR3 covers 15 residues. Trimming removed 4 bases from V and 1 base from J; junction bases left unmatched: 3. In DNA, the CDR3 is TGTGCCAGCAGCTCGATAGCGGGGGGCACAGATACGCAGTATTTT. Translation gives CASSSIAGGTDTQYF.

The chain uses TRBV9 and TRBJ1-2; D uncertain. Germline CDR1 and CDR2: SGDLS and YYNGEE. V lost 0 bases to trimming and J lost 7 bases, with 13 bases between them. The CDR3 loop spans 14 amino acids. DNA for the CDR3: TGTGCCAGCAGCGTAGCTGGAGAGGGTTCTGGCTACACCTTC. As protein: CASSVAGEGSGYTF.

This clone has only a few counts. For the CDR3, the DNA is TGTGCCAGCAGCCCGGACAGGCCCTCTGGAAACACCATATATTTT. Translating it yields CASSPDRPSGNTIYF. The rearrangement links TRBV11-2 to TRBJ1-3; 7 bases map to TRBD1. CDR3 length: 15 amino acids. J gave up 0 bases and V 5 bases, and 4 bases lay outside the gene matches. Germline CDR1 is SGHAT and CDR2 is FQNNGV.

The chain carries TRBV4-2 and TRBJ1-1, with D unresolved. CDR1 is LGHNA and CDR2 is YNFKEQ in the germline V gene. Trimming left V 1 base short and J 3 bases short, with 15 bases between. This CDR3 spans 16 amino acids. The chain's CDR3 is CASSQGMVQSHTEAFF. CDR3 DNA: TGTGCCAGCAGCCAAGGTATGGTGCAGAGCCACACTGAAGCTTTCTTT.

The chain has TRBV5-1 and TRBJ1-2, with a tentative D call TRBD1 (5 bases). Trimming shortened V by 4 bases and J by 8 bases, and 12 bases separated the two germline ends. CDR3 size: 12 residues. Germline CDR1 and CDR2: SGHRS and YFSETQ. Here the CDR3 reads CASSQGATGYTF. The CDR3 nucleotides are TGCGCCAGCAGCCAAGGGGCCACGGGCTACACCTTC.

This rearrangement joins TRBV9 to TRBJ2-6, with TRBD2 matching 9 bases. This CDR3 comprises 15 residues. From germline, CDR1 is SGDLS and CDR2 YYNGEE. V shed 4 bases, J shed 2 bases, and the junction held 1 base outside the gene matches. For the CDR3, the DNA is TGTGCCAGCAGCCCTAGCGGGGCTGGGGCCAACGTCCTGACTTTC. This sequence encodes CASSPSGAGANVLTF.

The sample holds one count of this clone. The chain links TRBV7-2 to TRBJ2-7; the D gene is possibly TRBD1 (6 bases). The CDR3 extends over 15 amino acids. V gave up 5 bases and J gave up 3 bases, with 17 bases separating them. Germline V lookup: CDR1 SGHTA, CDR2 FQGNSA. CDR3 nucleotides: TGTGCCAGCAGCCCATCGTACGGGACACTCTACGAGCAGTACTTC. The encoded protein is CASSPSYGTLYEQYF.

The chain links TRBV4-1 to TRBJ1-5; perhaps TRBD1 as D (5 bases). CDR1 and CDR2 from the germline V gene are MGHRA and YSYEKL. The CDR3 consists of 16 residues. The V and J ends lost 3 bases and 6 bases respectively, with 18 bases between them. CDR3 coding DNA: TGCGCCAGCAGCCAGGTGGATAGGGGTTTCGGTCAGCCCCAGCATTTT. Its translation is CASSQVDRGFGQPQHF.

The gene calls are TRBV15 and TRBJ2-2, with D unclear. This CDR3 has 14 amino acids. The V end lost 3 bases, the J end lost 4 bases, and 9 bases lay between the germline ends. CDR1 LNHNV and CDR2 YYDKDF come from the germline V gene (reference sequence). Here the CDR3 DNA reads TGTGCCACCAGCAGGAGTTCCAGCACCGGGGAGCTGTTTTTT. This codes for CATSRSSSTGELFF.

The rearrangement links TRBV19 to TRBJ2-1, with 7 bases fitting TRBD2. Germline V gene lookup returns CDR1 LNHDA and CDR2 SQIVND (reference sequence). CDR3 size: 13 residues. V was clipped by 8 bases and J by 9 bases; unmatched bases: 10. DNA of the CDR3: TGTGCCAGTTCTGGGGGAGGGCCTTCTGAGCAGTTCTTC. Translating it yields CASSGGGPSEQFF.

The rearrangement joins TRBV11-2 to TRBJ1-1; TRBD1 might be the D (5 bases). The CDR3 runs 14 residues. CDR1 and CDR2 from the germline V gene are SGHAT and FQNNGV. Trimming removed 5 bases at V and 6 bases at J, with 16 bases between. In DNA, the CDR3 is TGTGCCAGCAGCCCACTTCAGGGAGCCGCTGAAGCTTTCTTT. Amino acid sequence: CASSPLQGAAEAFF.

V gene TRBV7-2 combines with J gene TRBJ2-1, with 9 positions matching TRBD2. The CDR3 is made up of 16 amino acids. Germline V lookup: CDR1 SGHTA, CDR2 FQGNSA. V dropped 3 bases and J dropped 6; count of bases not matched to a gene: 9. The CDR3 coding sequence is TGTGCCAGCAGCTTCAGCCGGCTAGCGGGGCTCAATGAGCAGTTCTTC. The encoded protein is CASSFSRLAGLNEQFF.

The chain is built from TRBV2 and TRBJ1-2; possible D gene TRBD1, 6 bases. The CDR3 has 13 amino acids. Trimming stripped 6 bases from V and 12 bases from J, with 20 bases between. The germline V gene has CDR1 SNHLY and CDR2 FYNNEI. CDR3 residues: CASRETRDTLDTF. CDR3 bases: TGTGCCAGCAGGGAGACCCGGGACACCCTAGACACCTTC.

The V call is TRBV12-3 or TRBV12-4, the J call TRBJ2-7; D unclear. V was clipped by 2 bases and J by 6 bases, with 11 bases between them. The CDR3 runs to 13 residues. CDR3 sequence (DNA): TGTGCCAGCAGTTTACAAAGGGTGAGCGAGCAGTACTTC. The encoded protein is CASSLQRVSEQYF.

The chain recombines TRBV5-1 with TRBJ1-1; tentative D call: TRBD1 (5 bases). Trimming cost V 0 bases and J 4 bases, with 16 bases left between them. Germline-derived CDR1 and CDR2 are SGHRS and YFSETQ. This CDR3 is 16 amino acids long. CDR3 sequence reads: CASSLVRGESITEAFF. The CDR3, as DNA: TGCGCCAGCAGCTTGGTTCGGGGGGAATCGATCACTGAAGCTTTCTTT. Looking up the rest from reference TRBV5-1 and TRBJ1-1 gives the full variable domain: KAGVTQTPRYLIKTRGQQVTLSCSPISGHRSVSWYQQTPGQGLQFLFEYFSETQRNKGNFPGRFSGRQFSNSRSEMNVSTLELGDSALYLCASSLVRGESITEAFFGQGTRLTVV.

The table lists this clone with a few counts. The rearrangement uses TRBV12-5 and TRBJ1-6, with 8 bases lining up with TRBD1. Germline V CDR1 and CDR2: LGHNT, FRNRAP. V shed 6 bases and J 9 bases; nucleotides not matched to a gene: 7. The CDR3 sequence is 14 residues long. CDR3 loop: CASGPGQAVSPLHF. As DNA, the CDR3 is TGTGCTAGTGGGCCGGGACAGGCCGTTTCACCCCTCCACTTT.

V and J are TRBV25-1 and TRBJ2-2; either TRBD1 or TRBD2 may supply D (5 bases each). Trimming removed 6 bases at V and 4 bases at J, with 15 bases between. The germline CDR1 and CDR2 sequences are MGHDK and SYGVNS. CDR3 size: 15 residues. CDR3 nucleotide sequence: TGTGCCAGCAGCCTTAATTTGGGGGTCACCGGGGAGCTGTTTTTT. It encodes CASSLNLGVTGELFF.

The J gene is TRBJ1-2, the V gene TRBV13; 8 nucleotides match TRBD1. The CDR3 extends over 14 amino acids. The germline V gene has CDR1 PRHDT and CDR2 FYEKMQ (reference sequence). V shed 4 bases, J shed 3 bases, and the junction held 4 bases outside the gene matches. The CDR3 reads CASSSRGQDYGYTF. For the CDR3, the DNA is TGTGCCAGCAGCTCAAGGGGACAGGACTATGGCTACACCTTC. Together with reference TRBV13 and TRBJ1-2, the CDR3 gives the full variable domain: AAGVIQSPRHLIKEKRETATLKCYPIPRHDTVYWYQQGPGQDPQFLISFYEKMQSDKGSIPDRFSAQQFSDYHSELNMSSLELGDSALYFCASSSRGQDYGYTFGSGTRLTVV.

This chain uses TRBV6-5 with TRBJ2-2; 8 bases fit TRBD1. V trimming: 6 bases; J trimming: 8 bases; junction bases outside the gene matches: 11. The CDR3 extends over 15 amino acids. Germline lookup yields CDR1 MNHEY and CDR2 SVGAGI. The CDR3 loop is CASRGRTGSVGELFF. The CDR3 bases are TGTGCCAGCAGGGGCAGGACAGGGAGTGTAGGGGAGCTGTTTTTT.

The rearrangement uses TRBV7-3 and TRBJ1-2; 9 positions agree with TRBD1. The CDR3 spans 15 residues. V shed 0 bases, J shed 7 bases, and the junction held 6 bases outside the gene matches. The V gene's germline CDR1 is SGHTA and CDR2 FQGTGA. The CDR3 sequence: CASSLTTGGGSGYTF. DNA for the CDR3: TGTGCCAGCAGCTTAACGACAGGGGGTGGTAGTGGCTACACCTTC. Full variable domain (outside the CDR3, taken from reference TRBV7-3 and TRBJ1-2): GAGVSQTPSNKVTEKGKYVELRCDPISGHTALYWYRQSLGQGPEFLIYFQGTGAADDSGLPNDRFFAVRPEGSVSTLKIQRTERGDSAVYLCASSLTTGGGSGYTFGSGTRLTVV.